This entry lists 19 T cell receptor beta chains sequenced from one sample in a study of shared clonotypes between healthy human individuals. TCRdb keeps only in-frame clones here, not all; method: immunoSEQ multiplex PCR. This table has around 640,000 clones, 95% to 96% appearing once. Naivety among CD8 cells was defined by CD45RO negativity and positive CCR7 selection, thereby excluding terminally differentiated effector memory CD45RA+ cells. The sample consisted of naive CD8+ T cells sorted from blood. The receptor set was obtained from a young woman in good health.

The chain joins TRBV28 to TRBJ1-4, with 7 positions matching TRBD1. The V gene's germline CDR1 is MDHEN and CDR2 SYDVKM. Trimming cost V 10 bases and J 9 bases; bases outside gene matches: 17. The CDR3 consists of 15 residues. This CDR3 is CATKFPGQGEKKLFF. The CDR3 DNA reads TGTGCCACCAAGTTCCCTGGTCAGGGGGAGAAAAAACTGTTTTTT.

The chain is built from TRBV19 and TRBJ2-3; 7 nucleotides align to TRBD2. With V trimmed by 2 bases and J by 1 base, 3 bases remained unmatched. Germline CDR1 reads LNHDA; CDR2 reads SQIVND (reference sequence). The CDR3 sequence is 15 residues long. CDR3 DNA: TGTGCCAGTAGTATATCTAGCGGAGGCACAGATACGCAGTATTTT. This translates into CASSISSGGTDTQYF.

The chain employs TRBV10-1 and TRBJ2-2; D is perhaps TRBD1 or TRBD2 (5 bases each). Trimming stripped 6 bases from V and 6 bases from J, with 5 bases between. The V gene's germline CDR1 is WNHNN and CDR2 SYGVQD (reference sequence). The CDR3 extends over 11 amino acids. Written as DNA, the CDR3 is TGCGCCAGCAGGGGGGCCGGGGAGCTGTTTTTT. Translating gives CASRGAGELFF.

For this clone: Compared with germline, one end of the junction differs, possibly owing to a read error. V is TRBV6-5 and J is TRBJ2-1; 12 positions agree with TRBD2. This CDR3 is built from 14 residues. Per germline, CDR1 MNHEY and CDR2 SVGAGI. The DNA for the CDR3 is TGTGCCAGCAGTAACTCGCCGGGACTAGCGGGTGGGTTCTTC. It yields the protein CASSNSPGLAGGFF.

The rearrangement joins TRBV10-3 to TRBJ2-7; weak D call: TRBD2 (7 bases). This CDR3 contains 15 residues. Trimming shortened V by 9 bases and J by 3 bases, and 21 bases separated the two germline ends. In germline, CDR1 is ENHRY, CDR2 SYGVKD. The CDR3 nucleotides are TGTGCCATGATCAAGGGGGGGGACGAGGTCTACGAGCAGTACTTC. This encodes CAMIKGGDEVYEQYF.

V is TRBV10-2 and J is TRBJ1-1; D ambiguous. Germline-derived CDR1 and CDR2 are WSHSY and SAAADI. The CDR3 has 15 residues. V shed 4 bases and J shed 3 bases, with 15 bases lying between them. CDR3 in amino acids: CASSVFLDVHTEAFF. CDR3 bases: TGCGCCAGCAGTGTCTTTTTGGACGTGCACACTGAAGCTTTCTTT.

CDR3 nucleotide sequence: TGTGCCATCTGTGGGACGAAGGTTTTGAGTTACAATGAGCAGTTCTTC. This sequence encodes CAICGTKVLSYNEQFF. This rearrangement joins TRBV28 to TRBJ2-1; D could derive from TRBD1 or TRBD2 (5 bases each). V gave up 10 bases and J gave up 4 bases, with 23 bases separating them. This CDR3 has 16 amino acids. The germline V gene encodes CDR1 MDHEN and CDR2 SYDVKM.

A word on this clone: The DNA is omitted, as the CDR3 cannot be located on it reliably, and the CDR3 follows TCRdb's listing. The CDR3 region is CASRVASGTGGDHKNIQYF. This chain joins TRBV21-1 and TRBJ2-4; TRBD1 is the table's D call and was not checked against the DNA. TRBV21-1 is a pseudogene segment. A total of 19 residues make up the CDR3, ends included.

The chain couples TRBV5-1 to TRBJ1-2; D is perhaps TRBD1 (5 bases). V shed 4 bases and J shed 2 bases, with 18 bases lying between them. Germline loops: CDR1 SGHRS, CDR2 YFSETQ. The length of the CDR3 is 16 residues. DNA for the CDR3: TGCGCCAGCAGCATAGATCCGGGACTGGTAAACTATGGCTACACCTTC. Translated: CASSIDPGLVNYGYTF.

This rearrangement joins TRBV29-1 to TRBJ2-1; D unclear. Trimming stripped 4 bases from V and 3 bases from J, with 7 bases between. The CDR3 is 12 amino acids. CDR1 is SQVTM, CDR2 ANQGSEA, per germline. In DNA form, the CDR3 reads TGCAGCGTTGTTTTCGTCTACAATGAGCAGTTCTTC. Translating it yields CSVVFVYNEQFF.

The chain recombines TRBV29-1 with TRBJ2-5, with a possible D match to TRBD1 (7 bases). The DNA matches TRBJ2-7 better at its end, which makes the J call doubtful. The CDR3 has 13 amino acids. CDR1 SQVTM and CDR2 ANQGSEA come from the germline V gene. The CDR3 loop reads CSVGGTDTYEQYF. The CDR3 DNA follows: TGCAGCGTAGGAGGGACAGATACCTACGAGCAGTACTTC.

Written as DNA, the CDR3 is TGTGCCAGCAGTCAGGGGGCGATCACTGAAGCTTTCTTT. Protein sequence: CASSQGAITEAFF. This chain connects TRBV25-1 to TRBJ1-1; 8 positions match TRBD1. Germline loops: CDR1 MGHDK, CDR2 SYGVNS. Trimming removed 5 bases from V and 4 bases from J; junction bases left unmatched: 3. The CDR3 length is 13 residues. The variable domain in full, with the rest retrieved from reference TRBV25-1 and TRBJ1-1, is EADIYQTPRYLVIGTGKKITLECSQTMGHDKMYWYQQDPGMELHLIHYSYGVNSTEKGDLSSESTVSRIRTEHFPLTLESARPSHTSQYLCASSQGAITEAFFGQGTRLTVV.

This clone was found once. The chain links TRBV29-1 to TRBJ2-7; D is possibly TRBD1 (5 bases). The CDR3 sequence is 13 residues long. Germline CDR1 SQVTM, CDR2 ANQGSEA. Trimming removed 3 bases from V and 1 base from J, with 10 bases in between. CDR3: CSVEDTESYEQYF. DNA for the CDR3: TGCAGCGTTGAGGACACGGAATCCTACGAGCAGTACTTC.

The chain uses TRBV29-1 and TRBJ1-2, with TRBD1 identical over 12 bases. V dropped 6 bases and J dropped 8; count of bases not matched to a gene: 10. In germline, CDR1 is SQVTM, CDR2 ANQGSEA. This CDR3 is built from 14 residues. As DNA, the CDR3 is TGCAGCGTGGAGGGACAGGGGGCGGTGGGCGGCTACACCTTC. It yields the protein CSVEGQGAVGGYTF. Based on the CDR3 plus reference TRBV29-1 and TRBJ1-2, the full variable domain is SAVISQKPSRDICQRGTSLTIQCQVDSQVTMMFWYRQQPGQSLTLIATANQGSEATYESGFVIDKFPISRPNLTFSTLTVSNMSPEDSSIYLCSVEGQGAVGGYTFGSGTRLTVV.

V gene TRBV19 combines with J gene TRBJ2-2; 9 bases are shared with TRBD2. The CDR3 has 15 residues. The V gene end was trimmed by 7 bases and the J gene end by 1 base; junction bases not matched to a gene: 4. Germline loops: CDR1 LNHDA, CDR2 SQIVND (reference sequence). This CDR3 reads CASNPSGMNTGELFF. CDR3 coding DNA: TGTGCCAGTAACCCTAGCGGGATGAACACCGGGGAGCTGTTTTTT.

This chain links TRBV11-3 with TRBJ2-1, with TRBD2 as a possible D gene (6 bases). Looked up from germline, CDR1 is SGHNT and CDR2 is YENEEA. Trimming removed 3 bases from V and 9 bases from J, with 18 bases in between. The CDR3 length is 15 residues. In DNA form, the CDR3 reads TGTGCCAGCAGCTTTTCGGGAGATGCCTGGGGTGAGCAGTTCTTC. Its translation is CASSFSGDAWGEQFF.

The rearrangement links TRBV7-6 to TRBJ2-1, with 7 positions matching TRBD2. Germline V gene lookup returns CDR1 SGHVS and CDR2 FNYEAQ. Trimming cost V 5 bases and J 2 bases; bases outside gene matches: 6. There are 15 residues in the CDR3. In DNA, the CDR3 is TGTGCCAGCAGCCCAACAAGCGGGACCTACAATGAGCAGTTCTTC. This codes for CASSPTSGTYNEQFF.

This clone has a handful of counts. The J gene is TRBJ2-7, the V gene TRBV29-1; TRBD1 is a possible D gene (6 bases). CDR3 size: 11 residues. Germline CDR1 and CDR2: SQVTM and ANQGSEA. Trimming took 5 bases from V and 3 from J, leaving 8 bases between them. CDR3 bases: TGCAGCGTTTACAGGGACTACGAGCAGTACTTC. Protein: CSVYRDYEQYF.

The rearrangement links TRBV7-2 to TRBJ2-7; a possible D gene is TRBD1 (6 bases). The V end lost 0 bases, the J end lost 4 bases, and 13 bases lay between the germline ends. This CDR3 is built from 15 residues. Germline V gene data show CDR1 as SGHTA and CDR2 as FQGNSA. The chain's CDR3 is CASSLATVGGYEQYF. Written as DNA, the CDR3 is TGTGCCAGCAGCTTAGCCACGGTAGGGGGTTACGAGCAGTACTTC.